These 13 T cell receptor beta chains share one sample of origin, sequenced in a study of blood T cell repertoires in COVID-19. Sequenced by immunoSEQ multiplex PCR; TCRdb stores in-frame clones only, minus some. The table shows about 170,000 clones, with about 80% occurring only once. Sequences were obtained from peripheral blood. Receptors originate from a human donor with acute or convalescent COVID-19. The donor label of this sample is uncertain.

This clone occurred many times. Here the CDR3 reads CASSYDGGSSYEQYF. The CDR3 DNA sequence: TGTGCCAGCAGTTATGACGGCGGCTCCTCCTACGAGCAGTACTTC. The chain employs TRBV6-6 and TRBJ2-7; no clear D. The germline V gene has CDR1 MNHNY and CDR2 SVGAGI (reference sequence). The CDR3 is 15 amino acids. V was trimmed by 3 bases and J by 0 bases, leaving 12 bases between them.

V gene TRBV5-1 combines with J gene TRBJ1-1, with 10 nucleotides matching TRBD1. Germline V gene data show CDR1 as SGHRS and CDR2 as YFSETQ. The CDR3 is 15 amino acids. V lost 4 bases, J lost 4 bases, and 7 bases stayed unmatched. The CDR3 DNA reads TGCGCCAGCAGCGCGGGACAGGGGTTGGTCACTGAAGCTTTCTTT. The encoded protein is CASSAGQGLVTEAFF. The whole variable domain, filled in from reference TRBV5-1 and TRBJ1-1, reads KAGVTQTPRYLIKTRGQQVTLSCSPISGHRSVSWYQQTPGQGLQFLFEYFSETQRNKGNFPGRFSGRQFSNSRSEMNVSTLELGDSALYLCASSAGQGLVTEAFFGQGTRLTVV.

The rearrangement joins TRBV19 to TRBJ1-1; 7 nucleotides match TRBD1. The germline V gene has CDR1 LNHDA and CDR2 SQIVND (reference sequence). V lost 4 bases and J lost 2; bases outside the gene matches: 7. This CDR3 region has 15 residues. CDR3 protein: CASSTVGQTNTEAFF. For the CDR3, the DNA is TGTGCCAGTAGTACGGTGGGACAGACCAACACTGAAGCTTTCTTT. The variable domain in full, with the rest retrieved from reference TRBV19 and TRBJ1-1, is DGGITQSPKYLFRKEGQNVTLSCEQNLNHDAMYWYRQDPGQGLRLIYYSQIVNDFQKGDIAEGYSVSREKKESFPLTVTSAQKNPTAFYLCASSTVGQTNTEAFFGQGTRLTVV.

The chain links TRBV5-4 to TRBJ2-1; no firm D call. The germline V and J ends were trimmed by 0 bases and 0 bases, with 13 bases remaining between them. The CDR3 is 17 residues long. Germline loops: CDR1 SGHNT, CDR2 YYREEE (reference sequence). The CDR3 loop reads CASSLEIRVSSYNEQFF. The CDR3, as DNA: TGTGCCAGCAGCTTGGAGATTCGGGTAAGCTCCTACAATGAGCAGTTCTTC.

This chain connects TRBV30 to TRBJ2-3, with TRBD2 matching 8 bases. From germline, CDR1 is GTSNPN and CDR2 SVGIG (reference sequence). V was clipped by 4 bases and J by 0 bases; unmatched bases: 6. The CDR3 extends over 15 amino acids. CDR3 nucleotide sequence: TGTGCCTGGACCCGGGGGGGCCTTAGCACAGATACGCAGTATTTT. Translation gives CAWTRGGLSTDTQYF. Based on the CDR3 plus reference TRBV30 and TRBJ2-3, the full variable domain is SQTIHQWPATLVQPVGSPLSLECTVEGTSNPNLYWYRQAAGRGLQLLFYSVGIGQISSEVPQNLSASRPQDRQFILSSKKLLLSDSGFYLCAWTRGGLSTDTQYFGPGTRLTVL.

The chain links TRBV30 to TRBJ1-6; D is ambiguous. Germline V gives CDR1 GTSNPN, CDR2 SVGIG (reference sequence). V was shortened by 4 bases and J by 6 bases, with 10 bases between the two germline ends. CDR3 length: 13 residues. This CDR3 reads CAWKDWSNSPLHF. The DNA of the CDR3 is TGTGCCTGGAAAGATTGGAGTAATTCACCCCTCCACTTT.

This clone was counted a few times. CDR3 in amino acids: CASRDAGTALEKLFF. CDR3 DNA: TGTGCCAGTAGAGACGCGGGGACAGCCTTGGAAAAACTGTTTTTT. This chain joins TRBV19 and TRBJ1-4, with 7 bases lining up with TRBD1. The CDR3 totals 15 residues. V was pared by 6 bases and J by 8 bases, with 12 bases of the junction left unmatched. The germline gives CDR1 LNHDA, CDR2 SQIVND (reference sequence).

J is TRBJ2-7 and V is TRBV3-1 (or the pseudogene TRBV3-2); D perhaps matches TRBD2 (5 bases). V was shortened by 7 bases and J by 0 bases, with 13 bases between the two germline ends. CDR1 is LGHDT and CDR2 is YNNKEL in the germline V gene (reference sequence). The CDR3 covers 14 residues. The CDR3 sequence: CASTKGGSSYEQYF. In DNA, the CDR3 is TGTGCCAGCACCAAAGGTGGGAGCTCCTACGAGCAGTACTTC.

This chain uses TRBV6-5 with TRBJ1-2; 8 bases agree with TRBD1. Germline V gene sequence: CDR1 MNHEY, CDR2 SVGAGI. CDR3 length equals 13 residues. Germline trimming cut 5 bases from V and 6 bases from J; bases unmatched to any gene: 5. This CDR3 is CASSPQGGNGYTF. CDR3 bases: TGTGCCAGCAGTCCACAGGGGGGGAATGGCTACACCTTC.

The V gene is TRBV4-1, the J gene TRBJ2-7; tentatively, D is TRBD1 (7 bases). The CDR3 is made up of 14 amino acids. Germline V gene data show CDR1 as MGHRA and CDR2 as YSYEKL. The V end lost 3 bases, the J end lost 5 bases, and 14 bases lay between the germline ends. Here the CDR3 reads CASSQTDREDEQYF. CDR3 bases: TGCGCCAGCAGCCAGACCGACAGGGAGGACGAGCAGTACTTC.

This clone was counted between two and nine times. In DNA form, the CDR3 reads TGTGCCAGCAGCCTTTCCGGGAGTTCCTACAATGAGCAGTTCTTC. This sequence encodes CASSLSGSSYNEQFF. The genes are TRBV7-3 and TRBJ2-1; possibly TRBD2 for D (6 bases). The germline CDR1 and CDR2 sequences are SGHTA and FQGTGA. The CDR3 extends over 15 amino acids. Trimming cost V 5 bases and J 1 base, with 12 bases left between them.

J is TRBJ2-3 and V is TRBV9, with D maybe TRBD2 (6 bases). V gave up 4 bases and J gave up 1 base, with 10 bases separating them. The CDR3 consists of 14 residues. Germline V gene data show CDR1 as SGDLS and CDR2 as YYNGEE. The CDR3 protein is CASSPPSGTDTQYF. CDR3 nucleotide sequence: TGTGCCAGCAGCCCCCCTAGCGGCACAGATACGCAGTATTTT.

The chain couples TRBV3-1 (or the pseudogene TRBV3-2) to TRBJ2-5; 9 bases are shared with TRBD2. After removal of 0 bases from V and 5 bases from J, the junction contained 13 bases not matched to a gene. Germline V gene lookup returns CDR1 LGHDT and CDR2 YNNKEL (reference sequence). The CDR3 has 18 amino acids. The CDR3 sequence: CASSQESRVAGARETQYF. The CDR3 coding sequence is TGTGCCAGCAGCCAAGAGTCGCGAGTAGCGGGAGCGAGGGAGACCCAGTACTTC.